This T cell receptor beta chain was retrieved from a study of cytomegalovirus exposure and HLA in healthy donors. Study-level results: Among the CMV-associated chains, a few were confirmed in vitro as specific for CMV antigens.

Germline-derived CDR1 and CDR2 are PRHDT and FYEKMQ (reference sequence). The CDR3 contains 17 residues. V trimming: 4 bases; J trimming: 2 bases; junction bases outside the gene matches: 7. Regarding this clone: Its specificity is unknown.

The assay was immunoSEQ multiplex PCR, and TCRdb's table has in-frame clones only and misses some. The sample has roughly 90,000 clones; approximately 93% are singletons. Specimen: PBMCs. This TCR was sampled from a woman under 40 in good health and CMV-seropositive. V usage is TRBV13 and J usage is TRBJ2-1; 11 nucleotides agree with TRBD2. The CDR3 region has the DNA TGTGCCAGCAGCTCCAGACTAGCGGGATTAGCCTACAATGAGCAGTTCTTC. Encoded protein: CASSSRLAGLAYNEQFF.